This T cell receptor beta chain was identified in a study of neurological immune-mediated disorders. The cDNA was produced through 5'RACE with 10-nucleotide random UMIs. TCRdb reanalysed the 5' RACE reads using MiXCR and keeps one entry per CDR3 protein. The data hold 49,000 or so distinct CDR3 sequences, with around a sixth observed a single time. Broader study findings: The most TCR clonal expansion was seen in HTLV-1-associated myelopathy, and the least was seen in multiple sclerosis, which fell below healthy controls.

A word on this clonotype: Its antigen is unknown.

With 4 bases removed from V and 7 bases from J, the gap between germline ends came to 14 bases. Germline-derived CDR1 and CDR2 are SGHNT and YYREEE (reference sequence). CDR3 length equals 14 residues. This receptor was taken from a man in his sixties in good health. Sequencing used PBMCs. The chain recombines TRBV5-4 with TRBJ2-2, with no clear D. The CDR3 DNA reads as TGTGCCAGCAGCCCGACGAGGCTTGGCGGGGAGCTGTTTTTT. It yields the protein CASSPTRLGGELFF.